Below are 29 T cell receptor beta chains sequenced from a single sample in a study of blood T cell repertoires in COVID-19. Generated by immunoSEQ multiplex PCR, the TCRdb table keeps only in-frame clones and is missing some. The repertoire holds approximately 400,000 clones, with under 85% as singletons. The sample was PBMCs or T cells enriched from blood (not recorded which). The receptors derive from a woman aged 50 to 60 who had recovered from COVID-19.

The gene calls are TRBV28 and TRBJ1-5; D may be TRBD1 (6 bases). Trimming shortened V by 2 bases and J by 2 bases, and 13 bases separated the two germline ends. Germline V gene data show CDR1 as MDHEN and CDR2 as SYDVKM. The CDR3 is made up of 16 amino acids. The CDR3 loop reads CASSLTHRVGNQPQHF. DNA of the CDR3: TGTGCCAGCAGTTTAACACACAGGGTTGGCAATCAGCCCCAGCATTTT.

To note about this clone: Other DNA sequences from this sample encode an identical CDR3 as well. This chain connects TRBV12-3 or TRBV12-4 to TRBJ1-1; the match to TRBD1 covers 9 bases. The CDR3 is 13 amino acids. The junction had 3 bases not matched to a gene; V was cut back by 5 bases and J by 5 bases. The CDR3 DNA sequence: TGTGCCAGCAGTCTTGGACAGGGGACTGAAGCTTTCTTT. Its protein is CASSLGQGTEAFF.

Worth noting for this clone: One end of the junction does not line up with germline, which may come from a read error. This chain joins TRBV3-1 (or the pseudogene TRBV3-2) and TRBJ2-1; tentatively, D is TRBD2 (5 bases). Germline V CDR1 and CDR2: LGHDT, YNNKEL (reference sequence). This CDR3 has 16 residues. The CDR3 here is CAGSQRSAGVRLEQFF. CDR3 nucleotide sequence: TGTGCCGGCAGCCAAAGAAGCGCCGGGGTTAGGCTTGAGCAGTTCTTC.

The chain combines TRBV18 with TRBJ2-6; TRBD2 aligns across 7 bases. Unmatched junction bases numbered 5, after V lost 3 bases and J lost 6 bases. Germline V gene sequence: CDR1 KGHSH, CDR2 LQKENI. This CDR3 spans 15 amino acids. Here the CDR3 reads CASSPGGFKANVLTF. In DNA, the CDR3 is TGTGCCAGCTCACCGGGGGGGTTCAAGGCCAACGTCCTGACTTTC. Looking up the rest from reference TRBV18 and TRBJ2-6 gives the full variable domain: NAGVMQNPRHLVRRRGQEARLRCSPMKGHSHVYWYRQLPEEGLKFMVYLQKENIIDESGMPKERFSAEFPKEGPSILRIQQVVRGDSAAYFCASSPGGFKANVLTFGAGSRLTVL.

The chain links TRBV7-9 to TRBJ1-5; maybe TRBD1 (5 bases). The CDR3 contains 13 residues. The V end was cut by 4 bases, the J end by 6 bases, with 10 bases between. Germline CDR1 and CDR2: SEHNR and FQNEAQ (reference sequence). CDR3 amino acids: CASSSVGGQPQHF. CDR3 sequence (DNA): TGTGCCAGCAGCTCTGTCGGGGGTCAGCCCCAGCATTTT. Supplemented by reference TRBV7-9 and TRBJ1-5, the full variable domain reads DTGVSQNPRHKITKRGQNVTFRCDPISEHNRLYWYRQTLGQGPEFLTYFQNEAQLEKSRLLSDRFSAERPKGSFSTLEIQRTEQGDSAMYLCASSSVGGQPQHFGDGTRLSIL.

The chain links TRBV6-6 to TRBJ2-7; maybe TRBD1 (6 bases). From germline, CDR1 is MNHNY and CDR2 SVGAGI (reference sequence). This CDR3 comprises 15 residues. V lost 5 bases and J 2 bases, leaving 16 bases between the germline ends. This chain's CDR3 is CASSTHTDRTYEQYF. CDR3 coding DNA: TGTGCCAGCAGTACACACACGGACAGAACCTACGAGCAGTACTTC.

This sequence joins TRBV9 and TRBJ2-7; tentative D call: TRBD1 (6 bases). Germline V lookup: CDR1 SGDLS, CDR2 YYNGEE. V was pared by 4 bases and J by 2 bases, with 16 bases between. The CDR3 loop spans 15 amino acids. CDR3 protein: CASSLIDGDTYEQYF. The CDR3 DNA follows: TGTGCCAGCAGCCTCATAGACGGGGACACCTACGAGCAGTACTTC. The full variable domain, rest sourced from reference TRBV9 and TRBJ2-7, is DSGVTQTPKHLITATGQRVTLRCSPRSGDLSVYWYQQSLDQGLQFLIQYYNGEERAKGNILERFSAQQFPDLHSELNLSSLELGDSALYFCASSLIDGDTYEQYFGPGTRLTVT.

This CDR3 is CASSPGGSTNEKLFF. As DNA, the CDR3 is TGCGCCAGCAGCCCAGGGGGCTCTACTAATGAAAAACTGTTTTTT. This sequence joins TRBV5-1 and TRBJ1-4; 8 bases agree with TRBD1. The ends lost 4 bases at V and 2 bases at J; junction bases unmatched: 4. In germline, CDR1 is SGHRS, CDR2 YFSETQ. CDR3 length equals 15 residues. Supplemented by reference TRBV5-1 and TRBJ1-4, the full variable domain reads KAGVTQTPRYLIKTRGQQVTLSCSPISGHRSVSWYQQTPGQGLQFLFEYFSETQRNKGNFPGRFSGRQFSNSRSEMNVSTLELGDSALYLCASSPGGSTNEKLFFGSGTQLSVL.

This clone was seen repeatedly, ten times or more. The genes are TRBV9 and TRBJ2-5; 7 nucleotides match TRBD2. The V gene end was trimmed by 1 base and the J gene end by 3 bases; junction bases not matched to a gene: 12. The germline V gene has CDR1 SGDLS and CDR2 YYNGEE. CDR3 size: 17 residues. CDR3 amino acids: CASSVREGTSEEETQYF. The CDR3 DNA follows: TGTGCCAGCAGCGTACGCGAGGGCACTAGCGAGGAAGAGACCCAGTACTTC.

The DNA of the CDR3 is TGTGCCATCAGTGACTCGGTGCGGGCTGGCGAGCAGTACTTC. This gives the protein CAISDSVRAGEQYF. The genes are TRBV10-3 and TRBJ2-7, with D perhaps matching TRBD2 (5 bases). The V and J ends lost 3 bases and 6 bases respectively, with 15 bases between them. This CDR3 region has 14 residues. The germline gives CDR1 ENHRY, CDR2 SYGVKD.

This chain links TRBV15 with TRBJ2-1; TRBD2 agrees at 9 bases. J lost 9 bases, V lost 0 bases, and 9 bases had no gene match. The CDR3 has 16 amino acids. Per the germline V gene, CDR1 is LNHNV and CDR2 is YYDKDF (reference sequence). CDR3 DNA: TGTGCCACCAGCAGAGATACCCAGCGGGGGGACGGTGAGCAGTTCTTC. This translates into CATSRDTQRGDGEQFF.

There are a few counts of this clone. The sample contains more than one DNA sequence encoding this CDR3. The CDR3 DNA follows: TGTGCCACCAGCAGAGGCCGGGACTCTGGAAACACCATATATTTT. Translation gives CATSRGRDSGNTIYF. This rearrangement joins TRBV15 to TRBJ1-3; D is unclear. Germline V gene lookup returns CDR1 LNHNV and CDR2 YYDKDF (reference sequence). V lost 1 base and J lost 0, with 7 bases in between. The CDR3 covers 15 residues.

This clone was observed once. This chain joins TRBV19 and TRBJ1-2; D might be TRBD1 (6 bases). Germline-derived CDR1 and CDR2 are LNHDA and SQIVND (reference sequence). V lost 4 bases and J 2 bases, leaving 11 bases between the germline ends. The CDR3 runs 14 residues. DNA for the CDR3: TGTGCCAGTAGTACGCGACAGGTGAACTATGGCTACACCTTC. Protein product: CASSTRQVNYGYTF.

This clone has a single count. The chain recombines TRBV20-1 with TRBJ2-5, with 8 bases matching TRBD2. Trimming removed 3 bases from V and 1 base from J; junction bases left unmatched: 10. Germline CDR1 DFQATT, CDR2 SNEGSKA (reference sequence). The CDR3 contains 16 residues. The CDR3: CSASIFGTSGQETQYF. The CDR3 nucleotides read TGCAGTGCTAGTATCTTTGGGACTAGTGGCCAAGAGACCCAGTACTTC.

The chain carries TRBV18 and TRBJ2-7, with D possibly being TRBD2 (5 bases). Germline-derived CDR1 and CDR2 are KGHSH and LQKENI. The V gene lost 10 bases and the J gene lost 2 bases, with 15 bases spanning the gap. This CDR3 is built from 13 residues. The CDR3, as DNA: TGTGCCACCAGCGGAAGGAGTCCCTACGAGCAGTACTTC. This gives the protein CATSGRSPYEQYF.

This chain links TRBV7-9 with TRBJ2-3, with 15 bases identical to TRBD2. The V gene end was trimmed by 5 bases and the J gene end by 4 bases; junction bases not matched to a gene: 7. Per germline, CDR1 SEHNR and CDR2 FQNEAQ (reference sequence). CDR3 length: 17 amino acids. The CDR3 DNA reads TGTGCCAGCAGCCCGCTTGGGACTAGCGGGGGGTCAGATACGCAGTATTTT. It specifies CASSPLGTSGGSDTQYF.

The J gene is TRBJ1-4, the V gene TRBV6-5, with a tentative D call TRBD1 (5 bases). The CDR3 consists of 12 residues. The germline V and J ends were trimmed by 9 bases and 4 bases, with 9 bases remaining between them. Per the germline V gene, CDR1 is MNHEY and CDR2 is SVGAGI. Here the CDR3 DNA reads TGTGCCAGTAAGGGGATTAATGAAAAACTGTTTTTT. Translated, it gives CASKGINEKLFF.

This clone was detected only a few times. The V gene is TRBV6-5, the J gene TRBJ1-2, with a weak D call TRBD1 (6 bases). The CDR3 has 15 residues. With 4 bases removed from V and 4 bases from J, the gap between germline ends came to 16 bases. The V gene's germline CDR1 is MNHEY and CDR2 SVGAGI. CDR3 DNA: TGTGCCAGCAGTTCCGGGGACAAAATACTCTATGGCTACACCTTC. This sequence encodes CASSSGDKILYGYTF.

This chain uses TRBV9 with TRBJ2-1; 7 bases are a match to TRBD1. The germline V gene has CDR1 SGDLS and CDR2 YYNGEE. This CDR3 is 17 amino acids long. Trimming took 0 bases from V and 0 from J; bases not matched to a gene: 6. In DNA, the CDR3 is TGTGCCAGCAGCGTAGAGCAAGGGGGCCGCTCCTACAATGAGCAGTTCTTC. This sequence encodes CASSVEQGGRSYNEQFF.

Of note for this clone: This CDR3 is also generated by other DNA sequences in the sample. V gene TRBV19 combines with J gene TRBJ1-5, with TRBD1 matching over 7 bases. This CDR3 contains 15 residues. The trim removed 4 bases at V and 2 bases at J, leaving 5 bases unmatched. Germline CDR1 and CDR2: LNHDA and SQIVND (reference sequence). The CDR3 loop reads CASSTDRVGNQPQHF. The CDR3 DNA is TGTGCCAGTAGTACCGACAGGGTTGGCAATCAGCCCCAGCATTTT.

This clone came up a few times. V usage is TRBV6-5 and J usage is TRBJ1-3; TRBD1 is a possible D gene (5 bases). Germline CDR1 is MNHEY and CDR2 is SVGAGI. This CDR3 has 15 residues. V dropped 6 bases and J dropped 3 bases, with 15 bases sitting between them. CDR3 loop: CASSPAGRGGNTIYF. As DNA, the CDR3 is TGTGCCAGCAGCCCCGCGGGGCGGGGTGGAAACACCATATATTTT.

The CDR3 DNA is TGTGCCAGCAGTTACTCGATGCTGGGGGCCACTGAAGCTTTCTTT. Translation gives CASSYSMLGATEAFF. The chain couples TRBV6-6 to TRBJ1-1; D perhaps matches TRBD1 (6 bases). Trimming shortened V by 0 bases and J by 4 bases, and 12 bases separated the two germline ends. The CDR3 is 15 amino acids. From germline, CDR1 is MNHNY and CDR2 SVGAGI (reference sequence).

The chain joins TRBV30 to TRBJ1-6; D call uncertain. Germline CDR1 reads GTSNPN; CDR2 reads SVGIG (reference sequence). V gave up 3 bases and J gave up 10 bases, with 16 bases separating them. This CDR3 is built from 14 residues. CDR3 DNA: TGTGCCTGGAGGGCCGGGGTTAAGAAATCACCCCTCCACTTT. Translation: CAWRAGVKKSPLHF. The whole variable domain, remainder taken from reference TRBV30 and TRBJ1-6, is SQTIHQWPATLVQPVGSPLSLECTVEGTSNPNLYWYRQAAGRGLQLLFYSVGIGQISSEVPQNLSASRPQDRQFILSSKKLLLSDSGFYLCAWRAGVKKSPLHFGNGTRLTVT.

There are a few counts of this clone. V and J are TRBV19 and TRBJ1-2; perhaps TRBD1 as D (6 bases). The CDR3 contains 15 residues. The germline gives CDR1 LNHDA, CDR2 SQIVND (reference sequence). The V gene lost 4 bases and the J gene lost 4 bases, with 16 bases spanning the gap. The CDR3 nucleotides read TGTGCCAGTAGTACCCGAGGGGGAGATAGCTATGGCTACACCTTC. Translation: CASSTRGGDSYGYTF.

This sequence joins TRBV6-2 or TRBV6-3 and TRBJ1-4; weak D call: TRBD1 (5 bases). The V gene's germline CDR1 is MNHEY and CDR2 SVGEGT. The CDR3 sequence is 14 residues long. V was pared by 1 base and J by 5 bases, with 8 bases between. This CDR3 reads CASSYLPGNEKLFF. The CDR3 region has the DNA TGTGCCAGCAGTTACTTGCCAGGGAATGAAAAACTGTTTTTT.

With respect to this clone: One base away lies a much larger clone, so this may be a sequencing read error. The V call is TRBV6-2 or TRBV6-3, the J call TRBJ2-7; 9 nucleotides agree with TRBD2. V dropped 5 bases and J dropped 3; count of bases not matched to a gene: 5. The CDR3 is made up of 14 amino acids. In germline, CDR1 is MNHEY, CDR2 SVGEGT. CDR3 residues: CASSETSGIYEQYF. The CDR3 region has the DNA TGTGCCAGCAGTGAGACTAGCGGCATCTACGAGCAGTACTTC.

The chain has TRBV6-5 and TRBJ1-1; D might be TRBD1 (5 bases). Per the germline V gene, CDR1 is MNHEY and CDR2 is SVGAGI. Trimming removed 2 bases from V and 3 bases from J, with 13 bases in between. The CDR3 sequence is 15 residues long. The CDR3 sequence: CASSYTGDLYTEAFF. CDR3 nucleotides: TGTGCCAGCAGTTACACGGGGGACTTATACACTGAAGCTTTCTTT.

The chain links TRBV4-2 to TRBJ2-3; D is perhaps TRBD1 (6 bases). Trimming shortened V by 2 bases and J by 4 bases, and 13 bases separated the two germline ends. Germline lookup yields CDR1 LGHNA and CDR2 YNFKEQ. This CDR3 spans 15 amino acids. CDR3 sequence: CASSQPGQASDTQYF. The DNA of the CDR3 is TGTGCCAGCAGCCAACCGGGACAAGCCTCAGATACGCAGTATTTT.

Concerning this clone itself: This same CDR3 is encoded by further DNA sequences in the sample. The CDR3 spells CASKGAYTEAFF. The CDR3 DNA sequence: TGTGCCAGCAAAGGGGCTTACACTGAAGCTTTCTTT. The chain joins TRBV2 to TRBJ1-1, with D possibly matching TRBD1 (5 bases). Trimming pared 7 bases from V and 3 bases from J, leaving 9 bases between. The CDR3 runs to 12 residues. Germline V gives CDR1 SNHLY, CDR2 FYNNEI.